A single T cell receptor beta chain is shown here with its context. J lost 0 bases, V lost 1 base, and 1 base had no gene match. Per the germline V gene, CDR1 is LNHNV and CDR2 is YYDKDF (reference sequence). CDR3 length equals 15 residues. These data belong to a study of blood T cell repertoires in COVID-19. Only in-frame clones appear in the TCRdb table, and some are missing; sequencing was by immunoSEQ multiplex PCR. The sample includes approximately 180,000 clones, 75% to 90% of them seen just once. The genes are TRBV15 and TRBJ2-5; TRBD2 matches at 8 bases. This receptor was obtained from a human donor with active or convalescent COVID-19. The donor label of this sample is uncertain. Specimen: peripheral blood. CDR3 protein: CATSRGGGYQETQYF. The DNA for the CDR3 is TGTGCCACCAGCAGAGGCGGGGGGTACCAAGAGACCCAGTACTTC.